This T cell receptor beta chain appears in the sequencing data of a study of blood T cells in healthy people across ages. The CDR3 spans 15 residues. Germline V gene data show CDR1 as SGHTA and CDR2 as FQGNSA. The V gene lost 4 bases and the J gene lost 1 base, with 13 bases spanning the gap. Primers used in a second PCR of about 6 to 11 cycles were a sample-barcoded 5' primer and a J-beta primer mix. TCRdb used MiXCR to reprocess the 5' RACE reads, holding one entry per CDR3 protein. The sample holds hundreds of thousands of distinct CDR3 sequences, roughly 30% seen once. This clonotype came up many times.

The receptor was isolated from a woman of 80 years or more in good health. The rearrangement joins TRBV7-2 to TRBJ2-5, with D possibly TRBD1 on 6 matching bases. The sample comprised blood. The CDR3 bases are TGTGCCAGCAGCTCACAGGGATTTCTCCAAGAGACCCAGTACTTC. It translates to CASSSQGFLQETQYF.